A single sample gave rise to the 28 T cell receptor beta chains below, sequenced in a study of T-cell reconstitution after alpha-beta-depleted transplantation in children (TCRdb year 2016). Library creation used PCR. The listed sequencing device is Illumina HiSeq 2500. Molecular barcoding was employed in the preparation of TCR libraries, with unique molecular identifiers being used to normalize TCRbeta repertoire quantification. In TCRdb, the public reads were trimmed at Q25 with fastp and aligned with MiXCR, with productive beta chains retained. Records with the same CDR3 protein are collapsed into one entry carrying the most frequent genes and DNA. The sample data list 640,000 or so distinct CDR3 sequences, and roughly 17% of these were observed just once. The top ten constitute about 1.1% of the sample. The material sequenced was PBMCs from the stem cell graft donor, taken from the stem cell graft. All receptors come from a human donor who donated a stem cell graft to a child with acute myeloid leukemia.

This clonotype was observed many times. The chain couples TRBV20-1 to TRBJ2-5; a possible D gene is TRBD2 (7 bases). In germline, CDR1 is DFQATT, CDR2 SNEGSKA (reference sequence). The CDR3 runs 18 residues. V was pared by 3 bases and J by 5 bases, with 28 bases between. The CDR3 coding sequence is TGCAGTGCTAGGTCCGGCCTAACGGGGGGCTTAGTCTGGGAGACCCAGTACTTC. Its translation is CSARSGLTGGLVWETQYF.

The table lists this clonotype with many counts. The chain has TRBV20-1 and TRBJ2-5; 7 bases align to TRBD1. The CDR3 is 15 amino acids. V lost 1 base, J lost 8 bases, and 13 bases stayed unmatched. Germline assignment: CDR1 DFQATT and CDR2 SNEGSKA (reference sequence). Here the CDR3 reads CSARVGDRVIGTQYF. DNA for the CDR3: TGCAGTGCTAGAGTAGGAGACAGGGTAATCGGAACCCAGTACTTC.

This clonotype has only a few counts. The chain links TRBV6-1 to TRBJ1-5; TRBD1 is a possible D gene (6 bases). CDR1 and CDR2 from the germline V gene are MNHNS and SASEGT. This CDR3 contains 13 residues. The CDR3 nucleotides are TGTGCGGCAAAGGGGGGTAGCAATCAGCCCCAGCATTTT. Its protein product is CAAKGGSNQPQHF.

This clonotype was counted at least ten times. The chain joins TRBV29-1 to TRBJ2-3, with D perhaps matching TRBD2 (5 bases). Germline CDR1 SQVTM, CDR2 ANQGSEA. The CDR3 is 12 amino acids. V was cut by 6 bases and J by 5 bases, with 12 bases left in between. Here the CDR3 DNA reads TGCAGCGTAGCGACCGGAGGAGATACGCAGTATTTT. This codes for CSVATGGDTQYF.

This clonotype came up many times. This chain uses TRBV9 with TRBJ1-6, with D hard to call. Between the trimmed V and J ends, which lost 2 bases and 7 bases, there was a span of 13 bases. CDR1 is SGDLS and CDR2 is YYNGEE in the germline V gene. This CDR3 has 15 residues. In DNA, the CDR3 is TGTGCCAGCAGCGTGGCCGAGTCCCAAAATTCACCCCTCCACTTT. Residues: CASSVAESQNSPLHF.

This clonotype came up many times. This sequence joins TRBV5-1 and TRBJ1-1, with TRBD1 matching 7 bases. V gave up 0 bases and J gave up 6 bases; unmatched junction bases: 5. Germline-derived CDR1 and CDR2 are SGHRS and YFSETQ. The length of the CDR3 is 14 residues. The CDR3 loop reads CASSLEQGRSEAFF. The CDR3 coding sequence is TGCGCCAGCAGCTTGGAACAGGGGAGGTCTGAAGCTTTCTTT.

This clonotype came up a few times. The V and J genes are TRBV15 and TRBJ1-5; D unclear. Germline assignment: CDR1 LNHNV and CDR2 YYDKDF (reference sequence). CDR3 length: 12 amino acids. V lost 2 bases to trimming and J lost 3 bases, with 2 bases between them. The CDR3 DNA is TGTGCCACCAGCAGATACAATCAGCCCCAGCATTTT. Translation gives CATSRYNQPQHF.

In regard to this clonotype: This could be a read error, since a much larger clone is one nucleotide away. The J gene is TRBJ2-1, the V gene TRBV29-1; D uncertain. Germline V lookup: CDR1 SQVTM, CDR2 ANQGSEA. The CDR3 spans 15 residues. The ends were cut back, 3 bases at V and 2 bases at J, with 14 bases in the middle. This CDR3 reads CSVDPPGLPYNEQFF. The CDR3 coding sequence is TGCAGCGTTGATCCCCCGGGCCTCCCCTACAATGAGCAGTTCTTC.

Worth noting for this clonotype: A read error is possible here, since a much larger clone lies one base away. This chain connects TRBV10-3 to TRBJ2-7; the D gene could be TRBD1 or TRBD2 (5 bases each). CDR3 length equals 13 residues. Germline CDR1 ENHRY, CDR2 SYGVKD. Here the CDR3 reads CAISPGTAYEQHV. The CDR3 DNA is TGTGCCATCAGCCCCGGGACGGCCTACGAGCAGCACGTC.

The rearrangement uses TRBV12-3 or TRBV12-4 and TRBJ2-2, with 10 bases fitting TRBD2. This CDR3 comprises 17 residues. The V gene end was trimmed by 3 bases and the J gene end by 4 bases; junction bases not matched to a gene: 8. The CDR3 region has the DNA TGTGCCAGCAGTTTTCTCCCGCTAGCGGGGGCCACCGGGGAGCTGTTTTTT. Translation gives CASSFLPLAGATGELFF.

This clonotype has ten or more counts. The chain combines TRBV5-6 with TRBJ2-7; 7 positions match TRBD1. This CDR3 comprises 12 residues. V lost 3 bases to trimming and J lost 5 bases; unmatched junction nucleotides: 2. Germline CDR1 reads SGHDT; CDR2 reads YYEEEE. CDR3 bases: TGTGCCAGCAGCTCCACAGGGGACGAGCAGTACGTC. This translates into CASSSTGDEQYV.

This clonotype came up a few times. The chain couples TRBV20-1 to TRBJ1-1; D perhaps matches TRBD1 (6 bases). The V and J ends lost 5 bases and 1 base respectively, with 17 bases between them. This CDR3 region has 15 residues. Germline V gives CDR1 DFQATT, CDR2 SNEGSKA (reference sequence). The CDR3 sequence is CSADGQLHRNTEAFF. For the CDR3, the DNA is TGCAGTGCTGACGGACAGTTACATCGGAACACTGAAGCTTTCTTT.

This clonotype has ten or more counts. The chain combines TRBV20-1 with TRBJ2-2; D not certain. V was trimmed by 1 base and J by 1 base, leaving 7 bases between them. Per germline, CDR1 DFQATT and CDR2 SNEGSKA (reference sequence). This CDR3 is 14 amino acids long. The CDR3 spells CSARVDGNTGELFF. The CDR3 DNA reads TGCAGTGCTAGAGTGGACGGGAACACCGGGGAGCTGTTTTTT.

This clonotype was observed a handful of times. The chain uses TRBV12-3 or TRBV12-4 and TRBJ1-1; D unresolved. The V and J ends lost 7 bases and 4 bases respectively, with 10 bases between them. The CDR3 covers 12 residues. The CDR3 nucleotides are TGTGCCAGCATCCGGCTGGGCACTGAAGCTTTCTTT. It translates to CASIRLGTEAFF.

The CDR3 loop is CASSLKVRGAYYNEQFF. DNA for the CDR3: TGTGCCAGCAGCTTAAAGGTGCGGGGGGCCTACTACAATGAGCAGTTCTTC. V and J are TRBV7-2 and TRBJ2-1; 8 bases match TRBD2. V shed 2 bases, J shed 3 bases, and the junction held 9 bases outside the gene matches. The germline CDR1 and CDR2 sequences are SGHTA and FQGNSA. The CDR3 sequence is 17 residues long.

CDR3 sequence (DNA): TGCGCCAGCAGCCGAACGATCAGCTCCTACAATGAGCAGTTCTTC. Amino acids: CASSRTISSYNEQFF. The chain recombines TRBV5-1 with TRBJ2-1; the D is unclear. The V gene's germline CDR1 is SGHRS and CDR2 YFSETQ. Trimming removed 4 bases from V and 0 bases from J, with 11 bases in between. This CDR3 has 15 amino acids.

The genes are TRBV20-1 and TRBJ2-2; D gene unclear. Germline values: CDR1 DFQATT, CDR2 SNEGSKA (reference sequence). The CDR3 consists of 12 residues. Trimming cost V 4 bases and J 4 bases, with 7 bases left between them. The CDR3 nucleotides read TGCAGTGCTAAAAAAGGCACCGGGGAGCTGTTTTTT. Translation gives CSAKKGTGELFF.

Ten or more counts support this clonotype. This rearrangement joins TRBV28 to TRBJ2-7; a weak D match, TRBD1 (6 bases). The CDR3 covers 13 residues. Germline-derived CDR1 and CDR2 are MDHEN and SYDVKM. V gave up 1 base and J gave up 5 bases, with 9 bases separating them. The CDR3 protein is CASSLLGANEQYV. The CDR3 DNA is TGTGCCAGCAGTTTATTGGGGGCGAACGAGCAGTACGTC.

This clonotype was detected ten times or more. The V call is TRBV20-1, the J call TRBJ1-3, with TRBD1 matching 8 bases. This CDR3 has 16 residues. J was trimmed by 3 bases and V by 3 bases; bases with no gene match: 10. Germline values: CDR1 DFQATT, CDR2 SNEGSKA (reference sequence). The CDR3 is CSASAQGALDGNTIYF. CDR3 DNA: TGCAGTGCTAGTGCCCAGGGGGCGCTGGATGGAAACACCATATATTTT.

This clonotype was observed a handful of times. V is TRBV25-1 and J is TRBJ2-4, with a tentative D call TRBD2 (6 bases). The CDR3 runs to 12 residues. V was shortened by 4 bases and J by 12 bases, with 13 bases between the two germline ends. CDR1 and CDR2 (germline): MGHDK, SYGVNS. The DNA of the CDR3 is TGTGCCAGCAGTGGACCCCGGGAGAATCAGTACTTC. This gives the protein CASSGPRENQYF. Looking up the rest from reference TRBV25-1 and TRBJ2-4 gives the full variable domain: EADIYQTPRYLVIGTGKKITLECSQTMGHDKMYWYQQDPGMELHLIHYSYGVNSTEKGDLSSESTVSRIRTEHFPLTLESARPSHTSQYLCASSGPRENQYFGAGTRLSVL.

The sample holds many counts of this clonotype. This rearrangement joins TRBV20-1 to TRBJ1-6; a weak D match, TRBD1 (5 bases). This CDR3 spans 13 amino acids. V was shortened by 3 bases and J by 7 bases, with 10 bases between the two germline ends. The germline V gene encodes CDR1 DFQATT and CDR2 SNEGSKA (reference sequence). In nucleotides, the CDR3 is TGCAGTGCTAGGGCAGGGTCAAATTCACCCCTCCACTTT. Translated: CSARAGSNSPLHF.

The rearrangement links TRBV11-1 to TRBJ2-1; 11 bases map to TRBD1. The germline V gene encodes CDR1 SGHAT and CDR2 FQDESV (reference sequence). Trimming removed 5 bases from V and 7 bases from J; junction bases left unmatched: 7. The CDR3 is made up of 15 amino acids. The CDR3 protein is CASSLRDRGMNEQFF. Here the CDR3 DNA reads TGTGCCAGCAGCCTCCGGGACAGGGGGATGAATGAGCAGTTCTTC.

The chain recombines TRBV5-1 with TRBJ2-3; 7 bases match TRBD1. With 4 bases clipped from V and 6 bases from J, the junction kept 5 bases outside the gene matches. The CDR3 is made up of 13 amino acids. CDR1 is SGHRS and CDR2 is YFSETQ in the germline V gene. CDR3 sequence: CASSLPTGDTQYF. Here the CDR3 DNA reads TGCGCCAGCAGCCTTCCGACAGGGGATACGCAGTATTTT.

This chain uses TRBV11-2 with TRBJ2-7; D gene ambiguous. CDR1 SGHAT and CDR2 FQNNGV come from the germline V gene. The CDR3 sequence is 13 residues long. Trimming removed 0 bases at V and 4 bases at J, with 7 bases between. CDR3 nucleotide sequence: TGTGCCAGCAGCTTAGACCCTATTTACGAGCAGTACGTC. Translation gives CASSLDPIYEQYV.

This clonotype was counted ten times or more. The genes are TRBV7-2 and TRBJ2-5; 8 nucleotides agree with TRBD2. V trimming: 5 bases; J trimming: 5 bases; junction bases outside the gene matches: 13. This CDR3 has 16 residues. The germline CDR1 and CDR2 sequences are SGHTA and FQGNSA. CDR3 in DNA: TGTGCCAGCAGCGTCCTGCAAGCGGGGGCGAAGGAGACCCAGTACTTC. This sequence encodes CASSVLQAGAKETQYF.

This clonotype was observed many times. The chain employs TRBV12-3 or TRBV12-4 and TRBJ1-1; no firm D call. CDR3 length equals 15 residues. The germline V and J ends were trimmed by 5 bases and 0 bases, with 13 bases remaining between them. CDR3 DNA: TGTGCCAGCAGTCCCACCCCGGCAATGAACACTGAAGCTTTCTTT. It translates to CASSPTPAMNTEAFF.

The genes are TRBV20-1 and TRBJ1-4, with D uncertain. This CDR3 contains 13 residues. Trimming pared 1 base from V and 8 bases from J, leaving 11 bases between. From germline, CDR1 is DFQATT and CDR2 SNEGSKA (reference sequence). CDR3 DNA: TGCAGTGCTAGAGGGGTCCAACGGGAAAAACTGTTTTTT. It codes for CSARGVQREKLFF.

The V gene is TRBV25-1, the J gene TRBJ2-3; D gene uncertain. The CDR3 is 14 residues long. Trimming cost V 5 bases and J 0 bases, with 9 bases left between them. Germline CDR1 MGHDK, CDR2 SYGVNS. CDR3 nucleotides: TGTGCCAGCAGTCACGGCTCCAGCACAGATACGCAGTATTTT. Protein: CASSHGSSTDTQYF.